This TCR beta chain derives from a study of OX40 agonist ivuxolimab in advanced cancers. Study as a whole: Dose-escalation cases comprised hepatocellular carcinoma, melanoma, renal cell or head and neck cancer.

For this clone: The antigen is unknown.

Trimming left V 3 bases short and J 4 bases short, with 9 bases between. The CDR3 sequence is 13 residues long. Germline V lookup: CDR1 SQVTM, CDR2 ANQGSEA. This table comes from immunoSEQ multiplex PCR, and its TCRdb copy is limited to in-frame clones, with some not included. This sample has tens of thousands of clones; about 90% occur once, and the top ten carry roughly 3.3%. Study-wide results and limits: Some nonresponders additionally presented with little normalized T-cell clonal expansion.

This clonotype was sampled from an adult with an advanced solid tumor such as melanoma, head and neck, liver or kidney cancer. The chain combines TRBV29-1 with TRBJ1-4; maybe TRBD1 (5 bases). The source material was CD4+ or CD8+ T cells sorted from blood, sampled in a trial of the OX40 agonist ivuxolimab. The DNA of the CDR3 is TGCAGCGTTGATAGCAGGGATAATGAAAAACTGTTTTTT. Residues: CSVDSRDNEKLFF.